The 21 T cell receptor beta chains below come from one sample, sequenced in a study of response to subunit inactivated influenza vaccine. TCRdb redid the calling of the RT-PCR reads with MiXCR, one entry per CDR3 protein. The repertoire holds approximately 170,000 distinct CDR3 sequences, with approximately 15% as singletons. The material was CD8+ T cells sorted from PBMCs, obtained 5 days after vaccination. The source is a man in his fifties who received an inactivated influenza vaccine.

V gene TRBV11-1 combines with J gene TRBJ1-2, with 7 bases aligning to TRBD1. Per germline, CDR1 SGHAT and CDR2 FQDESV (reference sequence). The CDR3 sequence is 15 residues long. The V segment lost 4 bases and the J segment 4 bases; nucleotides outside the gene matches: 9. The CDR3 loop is CASSYDRAAAYGYTF. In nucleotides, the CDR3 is TGTGCCAGCAGCTATGACAGGGCGGCGGCCTATGGCTACACCTTC.

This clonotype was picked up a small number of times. The CDR3 region has the DNA TGCGCCAGCACCCCCCGAGGACGGGGGAGCAATGAGCAGTTCTTC. It is translated as CASTPRGRGSNEQFF. The V gene is TRBV5-1, the J gene TRBJ2-1, with a weak D call TRBD2 (6 bases). V lost 6 bases to trimming and J lost 6 bases, with 19 bases between them. This CDR3 has 15 amino acids. Germline V gene data show CDR1 as SGHRS and CDR2 as YFSETQ. Full variable domain (remainder filled in from reference TRBV5-1 and TRBJ2-1): KAGVTQTPRYLIKTRGQQVTLSCSPISGHRSVSWYQQTPGQGLQFLFEYFSETQRNKGNFPGRFSGRQFSNSRSEMNVSTLELGDSALYLCASTPRGRGSNEQFFGPGTRLTVL.

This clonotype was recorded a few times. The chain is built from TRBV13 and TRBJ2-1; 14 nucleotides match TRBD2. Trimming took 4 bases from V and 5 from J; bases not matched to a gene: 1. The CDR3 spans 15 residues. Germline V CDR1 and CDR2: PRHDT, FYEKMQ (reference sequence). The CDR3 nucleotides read TGTGCCAGCAGCTCGGGACTAGCGGGGGACAATGAGCAGTTCTTC. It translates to CASSSGLAGDNEQFF.

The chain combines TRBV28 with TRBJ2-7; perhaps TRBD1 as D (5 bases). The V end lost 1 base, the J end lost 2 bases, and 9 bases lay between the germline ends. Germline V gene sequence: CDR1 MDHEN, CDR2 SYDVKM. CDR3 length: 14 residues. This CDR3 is CASSLLGETYEQYF. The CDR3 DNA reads TGTGCCAGCAGTTTATTAGGGGAAACCTACGAGCAGTACTTC. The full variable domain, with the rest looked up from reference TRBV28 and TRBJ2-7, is DVKVTQSSRYLVKRTGEKVFLECVQDMDHENMFWYRQDPGLGLRLIYFSYDVKMKEKGDIPEGYSVSREKKERFSLILESASTNQTSMYLCASSLLGETYEQYFGPGTRLTVT.

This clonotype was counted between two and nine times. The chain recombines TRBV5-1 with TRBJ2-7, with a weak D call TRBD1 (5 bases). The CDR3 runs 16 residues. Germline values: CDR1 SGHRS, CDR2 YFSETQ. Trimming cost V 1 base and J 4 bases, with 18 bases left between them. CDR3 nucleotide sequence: TGCGCCAGCAGCTTGTCTCAGGGCACCGCAGGATACGAGCAGTACTTC. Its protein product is CASSLSQGTAGYEQYF.

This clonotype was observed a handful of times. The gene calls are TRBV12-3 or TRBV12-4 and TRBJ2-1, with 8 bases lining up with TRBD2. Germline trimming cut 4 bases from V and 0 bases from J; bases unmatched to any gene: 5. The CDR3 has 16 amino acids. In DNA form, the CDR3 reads TGTGCCAGCAGTTGGATAGCGGGACGCTCCTACAATGAGCAGTTCTTC. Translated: CASSWIAGRSYNEQFF.

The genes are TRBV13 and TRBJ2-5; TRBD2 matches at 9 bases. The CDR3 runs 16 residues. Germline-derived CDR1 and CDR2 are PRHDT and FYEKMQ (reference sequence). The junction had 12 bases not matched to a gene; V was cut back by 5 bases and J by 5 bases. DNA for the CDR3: TGTGCCAGCAGCCTTCCAGCTAGCGGGGAGGATGAGACCCAGTACTTC. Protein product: CASSLPASGEDETQYF. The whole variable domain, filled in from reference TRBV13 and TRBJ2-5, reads AAGVIQSPRHLIKEKRETATLKCYPIPRHDTVYWYQQGPGQDPQFLISFYEKMQSDKGSIPDRFSAQQFSDYHSELNMSSLELGDSALYFCASSLPASGEDETQYFGPGTRLLVL.

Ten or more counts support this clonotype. The chain's CDR3 is CASSASEGLITGELFF. For the CDR3, the DNA is TGTGCCAGCAGCGCGAGTGAGGGACTTATCACCGGGGAGCTGTTTTTT. The genes are TRBV7-9 and TRBJ2-2, with a tentative D call TRBD2 (6 bases). V gave up 5 bases and J gave up 4 bases, with 17 bases separating them. Germline V gene data show CDR1 as SEHNR and CDR2 as FQNEAQ (reference sequence). There are 16 residues in the CDR3.

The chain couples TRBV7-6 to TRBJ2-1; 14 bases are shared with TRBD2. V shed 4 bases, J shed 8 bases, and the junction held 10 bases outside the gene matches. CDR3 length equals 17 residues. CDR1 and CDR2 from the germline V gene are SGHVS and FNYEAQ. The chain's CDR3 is CASSSGLAGGPNYEQFF. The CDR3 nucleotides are TGTGCCAGCAGCTCCGGACTAGCGGGGGGTCCGAACTATGAGCAGTTCTTC.

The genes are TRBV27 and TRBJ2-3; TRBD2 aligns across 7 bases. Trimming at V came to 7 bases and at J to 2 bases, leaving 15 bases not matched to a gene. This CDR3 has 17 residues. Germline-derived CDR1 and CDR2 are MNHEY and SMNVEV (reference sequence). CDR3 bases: TGTGCCAGCAACCTTCTGGGAGGGGCGTCCCACACAGATACGCAGTATTTT. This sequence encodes CASNLLGGASHTDTQYF.

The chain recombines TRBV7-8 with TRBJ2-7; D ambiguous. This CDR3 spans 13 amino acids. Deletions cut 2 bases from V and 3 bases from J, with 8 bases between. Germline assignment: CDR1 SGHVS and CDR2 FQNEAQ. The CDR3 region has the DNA TGTGCCAGCAGCTTACAGGCTAACTACGAGCAGTACTTC. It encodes CASSLQANYEQYF.

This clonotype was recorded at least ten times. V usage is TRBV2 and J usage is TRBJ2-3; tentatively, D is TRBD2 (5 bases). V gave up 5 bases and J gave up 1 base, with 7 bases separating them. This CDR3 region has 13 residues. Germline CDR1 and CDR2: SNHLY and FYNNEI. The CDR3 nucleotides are TGTGCCAGCAGTTCCGGGGGCACAGATACGCAGTATTTT. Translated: CASSSGGTDTQYF. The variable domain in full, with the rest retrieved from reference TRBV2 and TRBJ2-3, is EPEVTQTPSHQVTQMGQEVILRCVPISNHLYFYWYRQILGQKVEFLVSFYNNEISEKSEIFDDQFSVERPDGSNFTLKIRSTKLEDSAMYFCASSSGGTDTQYFGPGTRLTVL.

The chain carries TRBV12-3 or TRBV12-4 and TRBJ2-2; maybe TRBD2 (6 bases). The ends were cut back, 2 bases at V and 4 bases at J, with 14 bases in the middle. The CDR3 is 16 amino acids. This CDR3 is CASSLLRGLFTGELFF. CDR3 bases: TGTGCCAGCAGTTTACTTCGGGGGTTGTTCACCGGGGAGCTGTTTTTT.

CDR3 nucleotide sequence: TGCAGTGCTATTGGACTAGCGGGAGGGCCGGAAAATGAGCAGTTCTTC. It encodes CSAIGLAGGPENEQFF. This chain uses TRBV20-1 with TRBJ2-1; 15 bases align to TRBD2. The length of the CDR3 is 16 residues. Germline assignment: CDR1 DFQATT and CDR2 SNEGSKA (reference sequence). Unmatched junction bases numbered 8, after V lost 4 bases and J lost 7 bases.

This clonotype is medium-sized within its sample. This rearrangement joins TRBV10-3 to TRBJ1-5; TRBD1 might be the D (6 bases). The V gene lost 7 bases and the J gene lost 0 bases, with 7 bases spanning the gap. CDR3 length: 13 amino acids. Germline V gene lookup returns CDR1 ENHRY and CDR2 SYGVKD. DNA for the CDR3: TGTGCCATCAAGACAGGTAGCAATCAGCCCCAGCATTTT. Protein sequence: CAIKTGSNQPQHF.

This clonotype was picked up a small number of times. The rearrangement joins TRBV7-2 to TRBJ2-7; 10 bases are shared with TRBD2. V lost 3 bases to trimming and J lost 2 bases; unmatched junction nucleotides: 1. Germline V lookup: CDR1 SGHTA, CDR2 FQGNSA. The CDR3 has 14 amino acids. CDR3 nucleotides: TGTGCCAGCAGCTTTGGACTAGCGGCCTACGAGCAGTACTTC. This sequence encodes CASSFGLAAYEQYF.

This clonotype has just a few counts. The CDR3 here is CATLRAASSYNEQFF. DNA of the CDR3: TGTGCCACCTTACGGGCTGCTAGCTCCTACAATGAGCAGTTCTTC. The genes are TRBV2 and TRBJ2-1; unclear D gene. The length of the CDR3 is 15 residues. From germline, CDR1 is SNHLY and CDR2 FYNNEI. The germline V and J ends were trimmed by 10 bases and 0 bases, with 16 bases remaining between them.

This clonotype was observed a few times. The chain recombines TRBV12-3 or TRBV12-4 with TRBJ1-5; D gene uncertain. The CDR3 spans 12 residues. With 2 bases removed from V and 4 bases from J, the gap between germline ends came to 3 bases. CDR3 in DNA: TGTGCCAGCAGTTTAAGGAATCAGCCCCAGCATTTT. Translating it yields CASSLRNQPQHF.

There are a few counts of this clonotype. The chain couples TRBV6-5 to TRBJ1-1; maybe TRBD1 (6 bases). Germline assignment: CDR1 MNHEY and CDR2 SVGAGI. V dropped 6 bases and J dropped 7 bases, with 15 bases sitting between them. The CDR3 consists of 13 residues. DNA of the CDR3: TGTGCCAGCAGCTTAAACCAGGGGAGTGAAGCTTTCTTT. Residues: CASSLNQGSEAFF.

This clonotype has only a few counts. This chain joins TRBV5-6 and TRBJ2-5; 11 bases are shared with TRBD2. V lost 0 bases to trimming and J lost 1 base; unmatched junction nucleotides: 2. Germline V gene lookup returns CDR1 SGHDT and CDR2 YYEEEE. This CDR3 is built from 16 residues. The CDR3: CASSLALAGGQETQYF. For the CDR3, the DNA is TGTGCCAGCAGCTTGGCTCTAGCGGGGGGCCAAGAGACCCAGTACTTC.

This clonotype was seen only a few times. This chain's CDR3 is CASSQAGTGLSGELFF. The CDR3 DNA reads as TGTGCCAGCAGCCAAGCCGGGACAGGGCTTAGCGGGGAGCTGTTTTTT. The V gene is TRBV4-2, the J gene TRBJ2-2, with 9 bases lining up with TRBD1. CDR3 length: 16 residues. CDR1 is LGHNA and CDR2 is YNFKEQ in the germline V gene. The V gene end was trimmed by 1 base and the J gene end by 7 bases; junction bases not matched to a gene: 7.